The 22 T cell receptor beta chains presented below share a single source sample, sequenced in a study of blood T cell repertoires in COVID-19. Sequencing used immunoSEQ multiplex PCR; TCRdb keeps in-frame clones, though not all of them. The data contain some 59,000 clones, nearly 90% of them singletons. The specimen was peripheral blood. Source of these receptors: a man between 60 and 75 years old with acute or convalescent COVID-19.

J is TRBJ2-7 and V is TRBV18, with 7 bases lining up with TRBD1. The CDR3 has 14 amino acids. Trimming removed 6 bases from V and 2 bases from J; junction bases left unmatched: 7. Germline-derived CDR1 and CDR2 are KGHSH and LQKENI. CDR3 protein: CASSQGDLTYEQYF. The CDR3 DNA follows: TGTGCCAGCTCTCAGGGGGACCTGACCTACGAGCAGTACTTC.

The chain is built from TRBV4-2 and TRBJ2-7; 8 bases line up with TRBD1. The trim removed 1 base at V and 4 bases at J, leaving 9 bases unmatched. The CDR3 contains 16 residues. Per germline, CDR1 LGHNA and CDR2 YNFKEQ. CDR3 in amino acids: CASSQVDRDPNYEQYF. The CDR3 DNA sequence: TGTGCCAGCAGCCAAGTGGACAGGGACCCTAATTACGAGCAGTACTTC.

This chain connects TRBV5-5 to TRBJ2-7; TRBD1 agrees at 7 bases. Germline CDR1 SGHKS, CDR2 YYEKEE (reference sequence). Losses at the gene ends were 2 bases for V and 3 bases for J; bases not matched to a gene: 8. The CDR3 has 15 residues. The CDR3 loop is CASSFWDSQLYEQYF. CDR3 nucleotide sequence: TGTGCCAGCAGCTTTTGGGACAGTCAACTCTACGAGCAGTACTTC.

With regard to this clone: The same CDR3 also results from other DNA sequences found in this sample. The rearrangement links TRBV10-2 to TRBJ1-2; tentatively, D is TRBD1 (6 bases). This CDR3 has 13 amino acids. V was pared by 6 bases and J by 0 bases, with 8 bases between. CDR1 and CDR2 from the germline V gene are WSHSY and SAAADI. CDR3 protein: CASRDSANYGYTF. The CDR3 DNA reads TGCGCCAGCAGGGACAGTGCTAACTATGGCTACACCTTC.

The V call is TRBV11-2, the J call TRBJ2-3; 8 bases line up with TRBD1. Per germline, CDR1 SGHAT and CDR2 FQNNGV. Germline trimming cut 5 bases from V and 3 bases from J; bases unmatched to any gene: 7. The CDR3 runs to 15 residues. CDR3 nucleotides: TGTGCCAGCAGCCCCGGACAGGGCGCGACAGATACGCAGTATTTT. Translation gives CASSPGQGATDTQYF. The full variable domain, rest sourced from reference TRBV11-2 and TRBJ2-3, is EAGVAQSPRYKIIEKRQSVAFWCNPISGHATLYWYQQILGQGPKLLIQFQNNGVVDDSQLPKDRFSAERLKGVDSTLKIQPAKLEDSAVYLCASSPGQGATDTQYFGPGTRLTVL.

The CDR3 DNA is TGTGCCAGCAGTTTAACTCTGGGCAGGGGCAGGTATAATTCACCCCTCCACTTT. Translating gives CASSLTLGRGRYNSPLHF. The genes are TRBV27 and TRBJ1-6; D possibly corresponds to TRBD1 (6 bases). Germline values: CDR1 MNHEY, CDR2 SMNVEV (reference sequence). The CDR3 loop spans 18 amino acids. Trimming took off 2 bases at V and 4 bases at J, with 18 bases between the two ends.

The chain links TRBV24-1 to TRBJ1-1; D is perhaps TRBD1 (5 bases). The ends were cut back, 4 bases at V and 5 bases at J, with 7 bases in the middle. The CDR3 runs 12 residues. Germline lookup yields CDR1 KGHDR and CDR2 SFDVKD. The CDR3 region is CATSERGTEAFF. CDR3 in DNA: TGTGCCACCAGTGAACGGGGGACTGAAGCTTTCTTT.

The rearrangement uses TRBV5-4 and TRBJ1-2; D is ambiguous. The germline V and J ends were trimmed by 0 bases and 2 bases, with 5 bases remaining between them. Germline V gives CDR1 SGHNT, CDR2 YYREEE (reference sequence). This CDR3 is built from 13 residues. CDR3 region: CASSLDPNYGYTF. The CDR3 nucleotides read TGTGCCAGCAGCTTGGATCCGAACTATGGCTACACCTTC.

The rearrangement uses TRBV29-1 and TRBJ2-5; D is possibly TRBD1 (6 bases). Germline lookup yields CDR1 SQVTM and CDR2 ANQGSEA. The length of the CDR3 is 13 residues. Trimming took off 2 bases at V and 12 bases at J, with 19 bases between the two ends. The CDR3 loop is CSVEQDKTGPKYF. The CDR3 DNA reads TGCAGCGTTGAACAAGATAAGACAGGACCCAAGTACTTC. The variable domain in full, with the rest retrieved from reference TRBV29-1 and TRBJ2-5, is SAVISQKPSRDICQRGTSLTIQCQVDSQVTMMFWYRQQPGQSLTLIATANQGSEATYESGFVIDKFPISRPNLTFSTLTVSNMSPEDSSIYLCSVEQDKTGPKYFGPGTRLLVL.

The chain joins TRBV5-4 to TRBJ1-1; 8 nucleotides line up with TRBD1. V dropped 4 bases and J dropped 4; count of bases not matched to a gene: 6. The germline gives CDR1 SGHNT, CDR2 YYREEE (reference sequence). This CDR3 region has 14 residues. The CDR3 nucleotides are TGTGCCAGCAGCGTAGACAGGGGAGGCACTGAAGCTTTCTTT. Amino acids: CASSVDRGGTEAFF.

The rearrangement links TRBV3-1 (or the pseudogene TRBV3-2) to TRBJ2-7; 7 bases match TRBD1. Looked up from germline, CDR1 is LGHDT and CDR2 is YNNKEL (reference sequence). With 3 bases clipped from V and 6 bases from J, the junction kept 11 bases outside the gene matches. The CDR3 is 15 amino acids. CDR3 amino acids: CASSHSDRAQVEQYF. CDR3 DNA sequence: TGTGCCAGCAGCCACTCAGACAGGGCCCAGGTCGAGCAGTACTTC.

CDR3 amino acids: CASSATGIGSYEQYF. The CDR3 nucleotides are TGTGCCAGCAGCGCTACAGGGATAGGTTCCTACGAGCAGTACTTC. V and J are TRBV9 and TRBJ2-7, with D possibly TRBD1 on 6 matching bases. The CDR3 is made up of 15 amino acids. Germline-derived CDR1 and CDR2 are SGDLS and YYNGEE. V shed 3 bases and J shed 1 base, with 14 bases lying between them.

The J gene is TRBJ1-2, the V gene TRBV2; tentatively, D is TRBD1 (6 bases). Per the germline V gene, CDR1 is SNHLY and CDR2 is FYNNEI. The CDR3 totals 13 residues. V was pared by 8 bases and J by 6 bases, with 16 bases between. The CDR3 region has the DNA TGTGCCAGCCGGACAGAGTACAGTGATGGCTACACCTTC. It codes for CASRTEYSDGYTF.

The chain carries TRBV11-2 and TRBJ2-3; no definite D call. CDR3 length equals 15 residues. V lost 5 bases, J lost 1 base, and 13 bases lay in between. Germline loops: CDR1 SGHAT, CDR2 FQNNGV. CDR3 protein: CASSPGGWGTDTQYF. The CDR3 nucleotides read TGTGCCAGCAGCCCTGGCGGATGGGGCACAGATACGCAGTATTTT. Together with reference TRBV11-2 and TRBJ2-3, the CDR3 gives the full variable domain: EAGVAQSPRYKIIEKRQSVAFWCNPISGHATLYWYQQILGQGPKLLIQFQNNGVVDDSQLPKDRFSAERLKGVDSTLKIQPAKLEDSAVYLCASSPGGWGTDTQYFGPGTRLTVL.

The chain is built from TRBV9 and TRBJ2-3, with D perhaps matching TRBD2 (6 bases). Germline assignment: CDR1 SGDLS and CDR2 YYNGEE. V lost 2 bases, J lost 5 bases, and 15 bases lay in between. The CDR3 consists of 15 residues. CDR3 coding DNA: TGTGCCAGCAGCGTGAACGACGGGCGGGGAGATACGCAGTATTTT. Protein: CASSVNDGRGDTQYF.

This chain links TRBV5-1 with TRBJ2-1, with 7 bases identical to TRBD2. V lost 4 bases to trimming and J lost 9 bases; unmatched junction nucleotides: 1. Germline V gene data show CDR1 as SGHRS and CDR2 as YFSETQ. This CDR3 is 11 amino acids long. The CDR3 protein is CASSAGVEQFF. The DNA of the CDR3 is TGCGCCAGCAGCGCGGGGGTTGAGCAGTTCTTC. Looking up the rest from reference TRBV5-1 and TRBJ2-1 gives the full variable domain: KAGVTQTPRYLIKTRGQQVTLSCSPISGHRSVSWYQQTPGQGLQFLFEYFSETQRNKGNFPGRFSGRQFSNSRSEMNVSTLELGDSALYLCASSAGVEQFFGPGTRLTVL.

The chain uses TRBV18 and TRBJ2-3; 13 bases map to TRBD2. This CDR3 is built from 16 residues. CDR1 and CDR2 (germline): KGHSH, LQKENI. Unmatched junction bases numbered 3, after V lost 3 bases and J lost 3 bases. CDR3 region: CASSPATSGGTDTQYF. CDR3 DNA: TGTGCCAGCTCACCCGCGACTAGCGGGGGGACAGATACGCAGTATTTT.

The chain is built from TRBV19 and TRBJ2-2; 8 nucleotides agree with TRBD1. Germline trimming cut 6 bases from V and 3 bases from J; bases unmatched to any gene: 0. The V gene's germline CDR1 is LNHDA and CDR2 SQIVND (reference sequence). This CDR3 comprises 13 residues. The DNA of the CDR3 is TGTGCCAGTAGGGACAGGGACACCGGGGAGCTGTTTTTT. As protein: CASRDRDTGELFF.

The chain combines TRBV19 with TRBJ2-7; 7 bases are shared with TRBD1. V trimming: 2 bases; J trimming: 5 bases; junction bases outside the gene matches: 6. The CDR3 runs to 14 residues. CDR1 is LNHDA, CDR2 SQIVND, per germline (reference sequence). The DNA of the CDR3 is TGTGCCAGTAGTATAACGACAGGGAAGAACGAGCAGTACTTC. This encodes CASSITTGKNEQYF.

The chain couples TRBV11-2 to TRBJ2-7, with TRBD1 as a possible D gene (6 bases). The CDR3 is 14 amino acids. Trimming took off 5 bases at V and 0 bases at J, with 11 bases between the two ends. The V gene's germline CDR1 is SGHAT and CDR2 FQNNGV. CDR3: CASSEDRFSYEQYF. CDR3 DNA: TGTGCCAGCAGCGAGGACAGATTCTCCTACGAGCAGTACTTC.

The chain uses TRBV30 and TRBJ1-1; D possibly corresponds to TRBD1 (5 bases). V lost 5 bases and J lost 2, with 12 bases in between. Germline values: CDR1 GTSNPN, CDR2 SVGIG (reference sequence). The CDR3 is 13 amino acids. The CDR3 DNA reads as TGTGCCTGGGACCCGGGGGATAACACTGAAGCTTTCTTT. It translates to CAWDPGDNTEAFF. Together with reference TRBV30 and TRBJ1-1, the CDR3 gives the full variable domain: SQTIHQWPATLVQPVGSPLSLECTVEGTSNPNLYWYRQAAGRGLQLLFYSVGIGQISSEVPQNLSASRPQDRQFILSSKKLLLSDSGFYLCAWDPGDNTEAFFGQGTRLTVV.

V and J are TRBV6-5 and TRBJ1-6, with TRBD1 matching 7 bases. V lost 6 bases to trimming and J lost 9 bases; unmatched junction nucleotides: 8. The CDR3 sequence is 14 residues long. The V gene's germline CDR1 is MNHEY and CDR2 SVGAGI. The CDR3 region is CASRNRGQGSPLHF. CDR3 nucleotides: TGTGCCAGCAGAAACAGGGGCCAGGGTTCACCCCTCCACTTT.